The sequence of this TCR beta chain was determined in a study of cytomegalovirus exposure and HLA in healthy donors. Study summary: A later analysis reported the same platform for the roughly 120 validation repertoires and the 666 first-cohort repertoires. General observations from the study: According to the study, roughly 160 TCR beta chains were cytomegalovirus-associated. Through in vitro validation, a few CMV-associated chains were shown to be specific for CMV antigens. Subsequent analysis of the 120 or so validation repertoires found a tendency for first-cohort TCR clusters to co-occur.

In regard to this clone: Its antigen is still unknown.

The germline V gene encodes CDR1 SGDLS and CDR2 YYNGEE. The CDR3 length is 13 residues. V dropped 3 bases and J dropped 5 bases, with 11 bases sitting between them. The table came from immunoSEQ multiplex PCR; TCRdb's copy has only in-frame clones and leaves some out. The sample includes a few hundred thousand clones, more than 75% seen only once; the top ten take about 0.85%. The V call is TRBV9, the J call TRBJ2-5; D gene uncertain. The sample was PBMCs. This TCR was recovered from a young woman in good health and CMV-seronegative. CDR3 nucleotide sequence: TGTGCCAGCAGCGCGCGCTCCGGGGAGACCCAGTACTTC. Translating it yields CASSARSGETQYF.